These 3 T cell receptor beta chains were sequenced from one sample in a study of blood T cell repertoires in COVID-19. Sequenced by immunoSEQ multiplex PCR; TCRdb stores in-frame clones only, minus some. This table has just over 300,000 clones, 70% to 90% appearing once. The sample taken for sequencing was PBMCs or T cells enriched from blood (not recorded which). These receptors originate from a man between 25 and 39 years old who had recovered from COVID-19.

The V gene is TRBV7-8, the J gene TRBJ1-1, with D possibly TRBD1 on 5 matching bases. This CDR3 contains 15 residues. Per the germline V gene, CDR1 is SGHVS and CDR2 is FQNEAQ. Trimming took off 3 bases at V and 1 base at J, with 12 bases between the two ends. The CDR3 region is CASSLRQGANTEAFF. As DNA, the CDR3 is TGTGCCAGCAGCTTGAGGCAGGGCGCGAACACTGAAGCTTTCTTT.

There are a few counts of this clone. The J gene is TRBJ2-4, the V gene TRBV21-1; TRBD1 is the table's D call and was not checked against the DNA. TRBV21-1 is described as a pseudogene. This CDR3 has 17 amino acids. CDR3 loop: CASSNPPGTVPKNIQYF. DNA for the CDR3: TGTGCCAGCAGCAATCCGCCCGGTACAGTCCCCAAAAACATTCAGTACTTC.

The table lists this clone with a few counts. This sequence joins TRBV27 and TRBJ2-7, with D hard to call. The germline V gene encodes CDR1 MNHEY and CDR2 SMNVEV (reference sequence). V was trimmed by 6 bases and J by 2 bases, leaving 14 bases between them. The CDR3 covers 14 residues. DNA of the CDR3: TGTGCCAGCAGCCCCGCCGGCGGAGCCTACGAGCAGTACTTC. Encoded protein: CASSPAGGAYEQYF.